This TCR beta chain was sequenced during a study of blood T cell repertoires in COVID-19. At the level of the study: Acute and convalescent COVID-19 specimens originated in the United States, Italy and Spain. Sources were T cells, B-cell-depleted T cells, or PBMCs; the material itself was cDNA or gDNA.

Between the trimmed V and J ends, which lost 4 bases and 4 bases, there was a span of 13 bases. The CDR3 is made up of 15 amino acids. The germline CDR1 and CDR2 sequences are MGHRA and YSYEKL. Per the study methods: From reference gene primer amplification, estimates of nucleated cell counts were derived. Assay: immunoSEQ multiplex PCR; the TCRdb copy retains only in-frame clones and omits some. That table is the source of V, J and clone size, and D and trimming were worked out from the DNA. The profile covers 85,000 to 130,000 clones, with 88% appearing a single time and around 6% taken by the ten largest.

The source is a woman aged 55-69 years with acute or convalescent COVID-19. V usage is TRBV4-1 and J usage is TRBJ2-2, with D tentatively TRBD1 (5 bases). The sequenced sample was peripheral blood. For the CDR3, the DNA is TGCGCCAGCAGCCTCAGGGTCTCCCCCACCGGGGAGCTGTTTTTT. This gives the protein CASSLRVSPTGELFF.